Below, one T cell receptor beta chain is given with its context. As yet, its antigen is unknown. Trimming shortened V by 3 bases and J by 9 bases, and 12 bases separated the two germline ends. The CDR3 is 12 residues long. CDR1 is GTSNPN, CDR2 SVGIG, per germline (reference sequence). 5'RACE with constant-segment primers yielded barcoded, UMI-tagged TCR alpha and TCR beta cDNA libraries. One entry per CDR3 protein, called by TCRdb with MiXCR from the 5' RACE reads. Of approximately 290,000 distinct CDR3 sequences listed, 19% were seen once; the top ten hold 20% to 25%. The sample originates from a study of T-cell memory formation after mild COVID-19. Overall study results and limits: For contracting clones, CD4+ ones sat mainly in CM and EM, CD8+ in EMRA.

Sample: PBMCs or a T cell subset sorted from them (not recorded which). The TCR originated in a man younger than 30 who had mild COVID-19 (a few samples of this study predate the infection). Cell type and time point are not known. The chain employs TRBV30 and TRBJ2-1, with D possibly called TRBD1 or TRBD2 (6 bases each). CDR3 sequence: CAWSWPGAEQFF. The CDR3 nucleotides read TGTGCCTGGAGCTGGCCGGGGGCTGAGCAGTTCTTC.